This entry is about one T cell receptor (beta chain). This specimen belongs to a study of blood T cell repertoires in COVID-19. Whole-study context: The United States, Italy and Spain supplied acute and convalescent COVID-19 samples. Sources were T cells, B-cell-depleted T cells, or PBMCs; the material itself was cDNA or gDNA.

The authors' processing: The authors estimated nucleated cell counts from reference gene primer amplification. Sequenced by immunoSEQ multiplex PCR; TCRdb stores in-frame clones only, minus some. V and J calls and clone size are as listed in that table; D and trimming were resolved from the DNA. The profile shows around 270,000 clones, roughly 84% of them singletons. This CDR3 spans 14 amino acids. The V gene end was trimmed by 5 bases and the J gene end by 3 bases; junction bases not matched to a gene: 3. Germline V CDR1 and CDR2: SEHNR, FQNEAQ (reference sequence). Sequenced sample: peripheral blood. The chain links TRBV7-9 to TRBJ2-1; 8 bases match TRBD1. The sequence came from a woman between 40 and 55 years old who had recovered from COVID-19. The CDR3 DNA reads TGTGCCAGCAGCCCGGGACAGGTCTACAATGAGCAGTTCTTC. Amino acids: CASSPGQVYNEQFF.